The rows below give T cell receptor beta chains drawn from one sample of a study of Graves' ophthalmopathy and Graves' hyperthyroidism. TCRdb re-derived calls from the multiplex PCR reads in MiXCR, one entry per CDR3 protein. In the table there are around 1.1 million distinct CDR3 sequences, about 35% of which are singletons. Material: peripheral blood or thyroid tissue (not recorded which). Every receptor here comes from an adult man with Graves' hyperthyroidism. CDR3s include the opening cysteine and the closing phenylalanine or tryptophan. A D gene is named only where the DNA matches it firmly. Not every row has a clone size; where given, it reads once, few, many or a size class.

CDR3 length	V gene	J gene	clone size	D gene	CDR3 DNA	CDR3 protein
16	TRBV19	TRBJ1-5	-	TRBD1	TGTGCCAGTAGTAAAATGACAGGGGGCTGGGATCAGCCCCAGCATTTT	CASSKMTGGWDQPQHF
16	TRBV15	TRBJ1-5	many	TRBD1	TGTGCCACCAGCAGGCCTGGACAGGGAAGCAATCAGCCCCAGCATTTT	CATSRPGQGSNQPQHF
15	TRBV2	TRBJ2-5	many	-	TGTGCCAGCAGTTCGGGACTCCCGGGCGGAGAGACCCAGTACTTC	CASSSGLPGGETQYF
14	TRBV7-2	TRBJ1-3	many	-	TGTGCCAGCAGCTTTGATAGCTCTGGAAACACCATATATTTT	CASSFDSSGNTIYF
13	TRBV10-3	TRBJ2-2	-	-	TGTGCCATCAGTGAGAGTTTGGCAGGGGAGCTGTTTTTT	CAISESLAGELFF
16	TRBV7-9	TRBJ1-2	many	TRBD1	TGTGCCAGCAGCGACAATAAGGGGGCGGTCTCCTATGGCTACACCTTC	CASSDNKGAVSYGYTF
16	TRBV5-8	TRBJ1-6	many	-	TGTGCCAGCAGCCGGACCACGTTGAGATCGAATTCACCCCTCCACTTT	CASSRTTLRSNSPLHF
14	TRBV28	TRBJ1-5	-	-	TGTGCCAGCAGCCATGGGCAGGGAAGACAGCCCCAGCATTTT	CASSHGQGRQPQHF
15	TRBV5-1	TRBJ2-6	many	-	TGCGCCAGCAGCTTTTCAAGGACTGGGGCCAACGTCCTGACTTTC	CASSFSRTGANVLTF
15	TRBV5-1	TRBJ1-4	many	-	TGCGCCAGCGGCCGGCAGGACGCAACTAATGAAAAACTGTTTTTT	CASGRQDATNEKLFF
16	TRBV12-3/TRBV12-4	TRBJ2-7	-	-	TGTGCCAGCAGTTTGCTGCCAGTCCAGAGCTCCTACGAGCAGTACTTC	CASSLLPVQSSYEQYF
13	TRBV12-3/TRBV12-4	TRBJ2-5	few	-	TGTGCCAGCAGTTCCTTGCACCAAGAGACCCAGTACTTC	CASSSLHQETQYF
17	TRBV5-4	TRBJ1-4	few	-	TGTGCCAGCAGCCAACTGGGGAAAAAAGGGGGGGATGAAAAACTGTTTTTT	CASSQLGKKGGDEKLFF
14	TRBV12-3/TRBV12-4	TRBJ2-6	-	-	TGTGCCAGCAGTTTAAAGACTGGGGCCAACGTCCTGACTTTC	CASSLKTGANVLTF
14	TRBV29-1	TRBJ1-3	-	-	TGCAGCGTTGGCGGCGCGGGGGCACCGAACACCATATATTTT	CSVGGAGAPNTIYF
14	TRBV2	TRBJ2-5	-	-	TGTGCCAGCAGTGAAAGGACAGACCAAGAGACCCAGTACTTC	CASSERTDQETQYF
13	TRBV19	TRBJ1-2	many	-	TGTGCCAGTAGTATCGGCAGCCGCTATGGCTACACCTTC	CASSIGSRYGYTF
16	TRBV2	TRBJ2-7	many	-	TGTGCCAGCAGTGAATTGGGGGAGCCCAACTTCGGGGAGCAGTACTTC	CASSELGEPNFGEQYF
14	TRBV24-1	TRBJ1-5	many	-	TGTGCCACCAGTGAAGGGCGGGTCAATCAGCCCCAGCATTTT	CATSEGRVNQPQHF
19	TRBV7-9	TRBJ2-5	-	-	TGTGCCAGCAGCTCCACTACCCTCAGGTGGAGCGAGGGAAAAGAGACCCAGTACTTC	CASSSTTLRWSEGKETQYF
16	TRBV20-1	TRBJ2-5	-	TRBD1	TGCAGTGCTAGTCTTGTGGGACAGGGTCTGAATCAGCCCCAGTACTTC	CSASLVGQGLNQPQYF
15	TRBV5-1	TRBJ1-5	-	-	TGCGCCAGCAGCTTGTGGGGCAGGGGAAATCAGCCCCAGCATTTT	CASSLWGRGNQPQHF
16	TRBV24-1	TRBJ2-2	-	-	TGTGCCACCAGTGATTTCCAGCGACCCGGGTCCGGGGAGCTGTTTTTT	CATSDFQRPGSGELFF
15	TRBV29-1	TRBJ1-5	-	TRBD1	TGCAGCGTTGTTGCCGGGACAGGGGTTAATCAGCCCCAGCATTTT	CSVVAGTGVNQPQHF
13	TRBV29-1	TRBJ1-2	-	-	TGCAGCGTGAGGCCCGGGATAAACTATGGCTACACCTTC	CSVRPGINYGYTF
15	TRBV20-1	TRBJ2-5	-	-	TGCAGTGCGGAGAGCCCGAGCGGCGGGGCAAAGACCCAGTACTTC	CSAESPSGGAKTQYF
15	TRBV9	TRBJ2-2	few	TRBD2	TGTGCCAGCAGCGTACTTAGCGGGAGCAACGGGGAGCTGTTTTTT	CASSVLSGSNGELFF
15	TRBV28	TRBJ2-7	few	TRBD2	TGTGCCAGCAGTTTTGGTCCCGGACTAGCCTACGAGCAGTACTTC	CASSFGPGLAYEQYF
13	TRBV29-1	TRBJ2-7	many	TRBD2	TGCAGCGTTAGAGGGGACTATTCCTACGAGCAGTACTTC	CSVRGDYSYEQYF
16	TRBV29-1	TRBJ1-2	many	TRBD1	TGCAGCGCCAAAACATCCGGGACAGGGTGGGGTAGGGGCTACACCTTC	CSAKTSGTGWGRGYTF
15	TRBV6-6	TRBJ1-2	-	-	TGTGCCAGCAGTGAAGCGGGGGGGGGCCTGACCGGGGACACCTTC	CASSEAGGGLTGDTF
16	TRBV5-1	TRBJ2-5	many	-	TGCGCCAGCAGTCCGGGGCGCCAAGTGGGCCAAGAGACCCAGTACTTC	CASSPGRQVGQETQYF